This TCR beta chain was captured by sequencing in a study of technical replicates of blood from several donors. Germline V gives CDR1 SGHNT, CDR2 YYREEE (reference sequence). This CDR3 region has 15 residues. The V and J ends lost 0 bases and 5 bases respectively, with 12 bases between them. The assay was immunoSEQ multiplex PCR, and TCRdb's table has in-frame clones only and misses some. The sample lists fewer than 60,000 clones; around 90% were seen once. This clone was counted once. The chain is built from TRBV5-4 and TRBJ2-1; D gene ambiguous. This clonotype was obtained from a human donor in good health. Some clones in this sample may be carry-over from other donors' samples. The sample was PBMCs. This CDR3 is CASSLAATQDNEQFF. CDR3 bases: TGTGCCAGCAGCTTGGCCGCGACACAAGACAATGAGCAGTTCTTC.